The source of this TCR beta chain is a study of shared clonotypes between healthy human individuals. Study details: Each donor contributed plates that comprised three CD4 naive, three CD4 memory, two CD8 naive and one CD8 memory.

CD45RO negativity and positive selection for CCR7 defined naive CD8 cells, a population that excluded terminally differentiated effector memory CD45RA+ cells. Libraries were prepared by immunoSEQ multiplex PCR; TCRdb keeps only in-frame clonotypes and omits some of them. The sample shows 1.5 million to 2.5 million clones, approximately 95% of them seen only once. Germline V lookup: CDR1 SGHNT, CDR2 YYREEE (reference sequence). Unmatched junction bases numbered 9, after V lost 4 bases and J lost 4 bases. The CDR3 sequence is 16 residues long. The TCR originated in a man in his late teens or twenties in good health. The material sequenced was naive CD8+ T cells sorted from blood. This chain connects TRBV5-4 to TRBJ2-1; 9 bases fit TRBD1. CDR3 sequence (DNA): TGTGCCAGCAGCGGCGGGACAGGGAGCCCATACAATGAGCAGTTCTTC. Translated: CASSGGTGSPYNEQFF.